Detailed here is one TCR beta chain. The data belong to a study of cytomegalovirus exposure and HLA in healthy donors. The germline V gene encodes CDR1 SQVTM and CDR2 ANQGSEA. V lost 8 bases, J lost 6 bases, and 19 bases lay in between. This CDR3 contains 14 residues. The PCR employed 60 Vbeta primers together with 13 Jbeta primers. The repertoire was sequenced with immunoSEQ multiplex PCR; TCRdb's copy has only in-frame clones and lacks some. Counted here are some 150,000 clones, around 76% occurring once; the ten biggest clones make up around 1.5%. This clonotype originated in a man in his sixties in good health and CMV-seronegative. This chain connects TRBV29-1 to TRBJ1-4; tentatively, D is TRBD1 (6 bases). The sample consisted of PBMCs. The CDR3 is CSTRDIGRDEKLFF. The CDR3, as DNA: TGCAGCACCCGGGACATCGGGAGGGATGAAAAACTGTTTTTT.